This T cell receptor (beta chain) was found in a study of shared clonotypes between healthy human individuals. CD45RO-negative CD8 cells positively selected for CCR7 made up the naive population, which excluded terminally differentiated effector memory CD45RA+ cells. TCRdb's table, derived via immunoSEQ multiplex PCR, lists solely in-frame clones and lacks some. Of some 800,000 clones listed, 92% were seen once; the top ten hold around 24%. Sequencing was carried out using naive CD8+ T cells sorted from blood. The receptor comes from a man aged 30 to 45 in good health.

In DNA form, the CDR3 reads TGCGCCAGCAGCTTCGGTCCAGGGGAAATGGAGAGCTCCTACAATGAGCAGTTCTTC. This sequence encodes CASSFGPGEMESSYNEQFF. The chain employs TRBV5-1 and TRBJ2-1, with D maybe TRBD1 (6 bases). Trimming removed 2 bases from V and 0 bases from J, with 21 bases in between. The CDR3 runs to 19 residues. Germline V CDR1 and CDR2: SGHRS, YFSETQ.